The text below deals with one T cell receptor (beta chain). Its antigen remains unidentified. This sample is drawn from a study of T cell responses to AZD1222 COVID-19 vaccine. General observations from the study: In all cases, repertoires were sampled only after the peak T cell response. There were mostly white British donors and more females than males, and clonal diversity was possibly underestimated. Spike-specific TCR repertoires showed rising breadth and depth after two AZD1222 doses.

Trimming at V came to 8 bases and at J to 1 base, leaving 5 bases not matched to a gene. This CDR3 has 13 amino acids. CDR1 GTSNPN and CDR2 SVGIG come from the germline V gene (reference sequence). The table came from immunoSEQ multiplex PCR; TCRdb's copy has only in-frame clones and leaves some out. The table includes more than 150,000 clones, around 90% detected once. The genes are TRBV30 and TRBJ2-7; 10 bases agree with TRBD2. This TCR derives from an adult who received the AZD1222 COVID-19 vaccine. Sequenced here: peripheral blood, sampled 28 days after the second AZD1222 dose. DNA for the CDR3: TGTGCCACGAAAGCGGGAGGGTCCTACGAGCAGTACTTC. The encoded protein is CATKAGGSYEQYF.